The 7 T cell receptor beta chains below were found in one sample sequenced in a study of control samples from healthy donors and cancer patients. Generated by immunoSEQ multiplex PCR, the TCRdb table keeps only in-frame clones and is missing some. Among 150,000 or so clones listed, 94% were seen once. What was sequenced was blood. All receptors come from a woman aged 40 to 49 in good health.

This clone has a single count. V usage is TRBV5-6 and J usage is TRBJ2-7; 10 nucleotides align to TRBD1. The germline gives CDR1 SGHDT, CDR2 YYEEEE. V was pared by 4 bases and J by 5 bases, with 6 bases of the junction left unmatched. This CDR3 region has 14 residues. Here the CDR3 reads CASSVTGGRDEQYF. Here the CDR3 DNA reads TGTGCCAGCAGCGTGACAGGGGGCAGGGACGAGCAGTACTTC.

This clone was recorded only once. V usage is TRBV2 and J usage is TRBJ2-7, with D hard to call. The CDR3 has 15 amino acids. V lost 0 bases and J lost 5, with 14 bases in between. Germline V CDR1 and CDR2: SNHLY, FYNNEI. The CDR3 loop is CASSEARIQRNEQYF. The CDR3, as DNA: TGTGCCAGCAGTGAAGCGAGGATACAGAGAAACGAGCAGTACTTC. Drawing the rest from reference TRBV2 and TRBJ2-7, the complete variable domain is EPEVTQTPSHQVTQMGQEVILRCVPISNHLYFYWYRQILGQKVEFLVSFYNNEISEKSEIFDDQFSVERPDGSNFTLKIRSTKLEDSAMYFCASSEARIQRNEQYFGPGTRLTVT.

This CDR3 is CASSRLDSYEQYF. In DNA, the CDR3 is TGTGCCAGTAGTCGTTTAGACTCCTACGAGCAGTACTTC. J is TRBJ2-7 and V is TRBV19; D is uncertain. Per the germline V gene, CDR1 is LNHDA and CDR2 is SQIVND (reference sequence). V lost 5 bases, J lost 0 bases, and 8 bases lay in between. The CDR3 consists of 13 residues. Combining the CDR3 with reference TRBV19 and TRBJ2-7 gives the whole variable domain DGGITQSPKYLFRKEGQNVTLSCEQNLNHDAMYWYRQDPGQGLRLIYYSQIVNDFQKGDIAEGYSVSREKKESFPLTVTSAQKNPTAFYLCASSRLDSYEQYFGPGTRLTVT.

The chain combines TRBV29-1 with TRBJ2-1, with TRBD2 matching over 7 bases. Germline V gene data show CDR1 as SQVTM and CDR2 as ANQGSEA. This CDR3 has 13 residues. J was trimmed by 10 bases and V by 7 bases; bases with no gene match: 13. CDR3 amino acids: CSAGLGMEVEQFF. The CDR3 nucleotides read TGCAGCGCAGGACTAGGAATGGAGGTGGAGCAGTTCTTC.

This sequence joins TRBV30 and TRBJ2-4, with D unclear. The CDR3 has 13 residues. V was trimmed by 2 bases and J by 7 bases, leaving 12 bases between them. CDR1 is GTSNPN, CDR2 SVGIG, per germline (reference sequence). CDR3 DNA sequence: TGTGCCTGGAGTTCTCGGGCTGGGAACATTCAGTACTTC. Protein sequence: CAWSSRAGNIQYF.

The chain combines TRBV19 with TRBJ1-5; a weak D match, TRBD1 (5 bases). There are 14 residues in the CDR3. The V and J ends lost 8 bases and 3 bases respectively, with 14 bases between them. CDR1 is LNHDA and CDR2 is SQIVND in the germline V gene (reference sequence). Written as DNA, the CDR3 is TGTGCCAGTCAGCGGGGGGTAATCAATCAGCCCCAGCATTTT. This encodes CASQRGVINQPQHF.

The chain carries TRBV6-1 and TRBJ1-5; D is unclear. The germline V gene encodes CDR1 MNHNS and CDR2 SASEGT. The CDR3 runs to 11 residues. The ends were cut back, 3 bases at V and 11 bases at J, with 8 bases in the middle. In DNA, the CDR3 is TGTGCCAGCAGTGAGCCCGGGTCCCAGCATTTT. Amino acid sequence: CASSEPGSQHF.